This TCR beta chain was observed in a study of cytomegalovirus exposure and HLA in healthy donors. The CDR3 consists of 15 residues. Germline-derived CDR1 and CDR2 are SGHNT and YYREEE (reference sequence). The V gene lost 3 bases and the J gene lost 5 bases, with 12 bases spanning the gap. The PCR contained 60 Vbeta and 13 Jbeta primers. Here immunoSEQ multiplex PCR was the method, and the copy in TCRdb shows in-frame clones only, minus some. This table has over 65,000 clones, about four fifths appearing once. The receptor was derived from a woman in her thirties or forties in good health and CMV-seropositive. Sample: PBMCs. The genes are TRBV5-4 and TRBJ1-6; D uncertain. The CDR3: CASSSGRPDNSPLHF. The CDR3 DNA sequence: TGTGCCAGCAGCTCTGGGAGACCAGATAATTCACCCCTCCACTTT. Based on the CDR3 plus reference TRBV5-4 and TRBJ1-6, the full variable domain is ETGVTQSPTHLIKTRGQQVTLRCSSQSGHNTVSWYQQALGQGPQFIFQYYREEENGRGNFPPRFSGLQFPNYSSELNVNALELDDSALYLCASSSGRPDNSPLHFGNGTRLTVT.